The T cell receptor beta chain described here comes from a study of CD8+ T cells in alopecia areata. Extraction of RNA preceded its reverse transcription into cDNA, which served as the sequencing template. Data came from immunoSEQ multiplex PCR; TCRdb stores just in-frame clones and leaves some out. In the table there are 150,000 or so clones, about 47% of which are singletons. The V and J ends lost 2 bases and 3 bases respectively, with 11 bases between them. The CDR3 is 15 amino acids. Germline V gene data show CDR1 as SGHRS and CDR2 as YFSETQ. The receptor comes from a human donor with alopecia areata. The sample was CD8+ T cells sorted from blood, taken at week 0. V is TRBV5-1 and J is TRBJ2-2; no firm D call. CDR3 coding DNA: TGCGCCAGCAGCTTAACGGACCCTTACACCGGGGAGCTGTTTTTT. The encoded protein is CASSLTDPYTGELFF.